A selection of T cell receptor beta chains follows, all from one sample in a study of blood T cell repertoires in COVID-19. Assay used: immunoSEQ multiplex PCR; TCRdb lists only in-frame clones, some missing. The repertoire holds 150,000 to 200,000 clones, with around 79% as singletons. The specimen sequenced was peripheral blood. These receptors all come from a woman aged 40 to 49 with COVID-19, enrolled during active disease. Both conserved end residues are part of each CDR3. D genes are given only for firm matches. Size is omitted from some rows. Given values are once, few, many or a class for expanded clones.

-	-	TRBV4-1	TRBJ1-5	TGCGCCAGCAGCCAACTGGGTGGGCTAAAGTATCAGCCCCAGCATTTT	CASSQLGGLKYQPQHF
TRBD1	-	TRBV30	TRBJ2-7	TGTGCCTGTACCCCCGGGACAGGACTCTACGAGCAGTACTTC	CACTPGTGLYEQYF
TRBD1	-	TRBV5-6	TRBJ1-1	TGTGCCAGCAGCCCGGTCGGGGACAGGGGGGACACTGAAGCTTTCTTT	CASSPVGDRGDTEAFF
TRBD1	-	TRBV19	TRBJ1-1	TGTGCCAGCAAGGGACAGGCGAACACTGAAGCTTTCTTT	CASKGQANTEAFF
-	-	TRBV7-2	TRBJ2-1	TGTGCCAGCAGCTTAGTGGGGGCGCAAGGGAATGAGCAGTTCTTC	CASSLVGAQGNEQFF
TRBD2	-	TRBV5-1	TRBJ2-1	TGCGCCAGCAGCTTAGCGGCGGGAGAATTTGCTGAGCAGTTCTTC	CASSLAAGEFAEQFF
-	-	TRBV10-3	TRBJ2-1	TGTGCCATCAGTGGTAGAAGGGACGGGAGATCCTACAATGAGCAGTTCTTC	CAISGRRDGRSYNEQFF
-	-	TRBV12-2	TRBJ2-5	TGTGCAAGTCGCTTAGCGGGTCTCAGACTGGAGGGCCGCTGTGAGACCCAGTACTTC	CASRLAGLRLEGRCETQYF
-	-	TRBV15	TRBJ2-5	TGTGCCACCAGCAGAGACAGGGCAGAGACCCAGTACTTC	CATSRDRAETQYF
TRBD1	-	TRBV18	TRBJ1-2	TGTGCCAGCCGTTCCGGGACAGGGGGCGTAGGCTACACCTTC	CASRSGTGGVGYTF
TRBD1	few	TRBV6-5	TRBJ2-4	TGTGCCAGCAGTTCCCAGGGGGCAGCCAAAAACATTCAGTACTTC	CASSSQGAAKNIQYF
TRBD2	few	TRBV6-5	TRBJ2-2	TGTGCCAGCAGTTACAGCGGGAGGAACACCGGGGAGCTGTTTTTT	CASSYSGRNTGELFF
-	once	TRBV27	TRBJ1-3	TGTGCCAGCAGTTTTAGCCTTCCGACTCTCTCTGGAAACACCATATATTTT	CASSFSLPTLSGNTIYF
-	many	TRBV4-3	TRBJ1-5	TGCGCCAGCAGCCAAGATCTTCGGGGGGGGAATCAGCCCCAGCATTTT	CASSQDLRGGNQPQHF
-	-	TRBV29-1	TRBJ2-1	TGCAGCGTGGAGGTGTATGAGCAGTTCTTC	CSVEVYEQFF
TRBD1	-	TRBV4-2	TRBJ2-7	TGTGCCAGCAGCCAAGCACTACAGGGGGCCTACGAGCAGTACTTC	CASSQALQGAYEQYF
TRBD2	-	TRBV29-1	TRBJ2-1	TGCAGCGTTGAGGGACTAACCAATGAGCAGTTCTTC	CSVEGLTNEQFF
-	-	TRBV27	TRBJ1-2	TGTGCCAGCAACCCGACAGCTCCCTACTATGGCTACACCTTC	CASNPTAPYYGYTF
-	-	TRBV4-1	TRBJ1-6	TGCGCCAGCAGCCAAGATTCGTTCAGGGGCGGCTCACCCCTCCACTTT	CASSQDSFRGGSPLHF
-	few	TRBV15	TRBJ1-5	TGTGCCACCAGTAGGGAGGACAAAAGCAATCAGCCCCAGCATTTT	CATSREDKSNQPQHF
-	-	TRBV11-2	TRBJ1-2	TGTGCCAGCAGCCCGGAGCTAGGGGCCCCCTGGGGCTACACCTTC	CASSPELGAPWGYTF
-	-	TRBV2	TRBJ1-1	TGTGCCAGCACCCTGGGAGGGAGGAACACTGAAGCTTTCTTT	CASTLGGRNTEAFF
-	-	TRBV4-2	TRBJ1-5	TGTGCCAGCAGCCTTGAGCTTCAGGACAATCAGCCCCAGCATTTT	CASSLELQDNQPQHF
-	-	TRBV5-6	TRBJ2-7	TGTGCCAGCAGCTTGGGGCAGGTTTTTGAGCAGTACTTC	CASSLGQVFEQYF
-	-	TRBV19	TRBJ2-6	TGTGCCAGTAAGCCCTCTGGGGCCAACGTCCTGACTTTC	CASKPSGANVLTF
-	few	TRBV30	TRBJ1-5	TGTGCCTGGAGTGTAGACAGCGGGAATCAGCCCCAGCATTTT	CAWSVDSGNQPQHF
-	-	TRBV2	TRBJ2-2	TGTGCCAGCAGCGTCAGGGCGAACGGGGAGCTGTTTTTT	CASSVRANGELFF
TRBD1	-	TRBV7-9	TRBJ1-4	TGTGCCAGCAGCTTAACGGGGACAGGTGGGCAAAAACTGTTTTTT	CASSLTGTGGQKLFF
-	-	TRBV29-1	TRBJ1-2	TGCAGCGTTCGCGGGAACTATGGCTACACCTTC	CSVRGNYGYTF
TRBD2	-	TRBV4-1	TRBJ2-1	TGCGCCAGCAGCCAAGGACTAGCGGGGGGGTGGAGTGAGCAGTTCTTC	CASSQGLAGGWSEQFF
TRBD2	-	TRBV11-2	TRBJ2-7	TGTGCCAGCAGCTTAGGTAGTAGCGGGAGCCCCCTGACGTACGAGCAGTACTTC	CASSLGSSGSPLTYEQYF
-	-	TRBV6-1	TRBJ2-2	TGTGCCAGCAGTGAAGAGGGGATGTGGACCGGGGAGCTGTTTTTT	CASSEEGMWTGELFF
TRBD2	-	TRBV7-2	TRBJ2-7	TGTGCCAGCAGCTTCATAGCGGGTACCACCTACGAGCAGTACTTC	CASSFIAGTTYEQYF
TRBD1	few	TRBV2	TRBJ1-2	TGTGCCAGCGGGGGACAGGTGCACTATGGCTACACCTTC	CASGGQVHYGYTF
-	-	TRBV7-9	TRBJ1-1	TGTGCCAGCAATCACTACGACACTGAAGCTTTCTTT	CASNHYDTEAFF
-	-	TRBV6-2/TRBV6-3	TRBJ1-1	TGTGCCAGCAGCAGGAGCTCTGTAGCGCGCCTGAACACTGAAGCTTTCTTT	CASSRSSVARLNTEAFF
TRBD2	once	TRBV7-2	TRBJ2-5	TGTGCCAGCAGCTTAGGGGGGGGAAAGTACCAAGAGACCCAGTACTTC	CASSLGGGKYQETQYF
-	-	TRBV28	TRBJ2-7	TGTGCCAGCAGTCCCGCACTAGCCCCTCCTACCGGGCAGTACTTC	CASSPALAPPTGQYF
-	few	TRBV24-1	TRBJ2-5	TGTGCCACCAGTGAATCAGGGGTGGAGACCCAGTACTTC	CATSESGVETQYF
TRBD1	once	TRBV6-2/TRBV6-3	TRBJ2-3	TGTGCCAGCAGTTACCCGTCACAGGGGCGATTCACAGATACGCAGTATTTT	CASSYPSQGRFTDTQYF